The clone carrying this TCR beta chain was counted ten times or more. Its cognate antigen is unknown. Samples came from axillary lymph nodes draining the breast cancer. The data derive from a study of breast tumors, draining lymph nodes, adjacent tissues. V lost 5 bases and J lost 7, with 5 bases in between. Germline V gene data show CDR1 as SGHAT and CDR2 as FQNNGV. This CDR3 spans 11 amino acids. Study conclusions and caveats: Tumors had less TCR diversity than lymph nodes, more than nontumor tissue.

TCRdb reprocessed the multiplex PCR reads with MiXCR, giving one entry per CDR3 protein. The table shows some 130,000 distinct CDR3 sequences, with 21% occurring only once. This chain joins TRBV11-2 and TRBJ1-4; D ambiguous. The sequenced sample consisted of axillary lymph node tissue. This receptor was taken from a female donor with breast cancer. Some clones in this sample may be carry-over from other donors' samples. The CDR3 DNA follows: TGTGCCAGCAGCATGGGTGAAAAACTGTTTTTT. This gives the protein CASSMGEKLFF.